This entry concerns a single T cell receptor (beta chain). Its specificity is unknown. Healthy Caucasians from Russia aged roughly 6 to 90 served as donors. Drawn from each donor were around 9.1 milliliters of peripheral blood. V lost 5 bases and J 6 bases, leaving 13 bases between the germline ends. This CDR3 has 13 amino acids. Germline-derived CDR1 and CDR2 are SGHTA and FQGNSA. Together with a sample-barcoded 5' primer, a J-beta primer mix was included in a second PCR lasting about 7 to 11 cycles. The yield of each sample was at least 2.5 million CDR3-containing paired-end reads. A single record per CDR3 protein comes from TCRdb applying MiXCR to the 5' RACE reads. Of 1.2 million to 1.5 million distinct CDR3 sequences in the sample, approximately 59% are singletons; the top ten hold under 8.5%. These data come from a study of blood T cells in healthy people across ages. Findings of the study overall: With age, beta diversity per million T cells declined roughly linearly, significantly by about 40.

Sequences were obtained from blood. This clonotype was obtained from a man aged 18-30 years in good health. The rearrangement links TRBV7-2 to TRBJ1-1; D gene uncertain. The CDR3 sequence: CASSPIPRAEAFF. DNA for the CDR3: TGTGCCAGCAGCCCCATACCCCGGGCTGAAGCTTTCTTT.